Shown below are 2 T cell receptor beta chains from a single sample sequenced in a study of beta chain features in type 1 diabetes. Investigators reverse transcribed all isolated RNA, so they sequenced expressed TCRB transcripts. Only in-frame clones appear in the TCRdb table, and some are missing; sequencing was by immunoSEQ multiplex PCR. In the table there are 250,000 to 350,000 clones, 12% to 15% of which are singletons. The source material was central memory CD4+ T cells from blood. The receptor source for this set is a man between 25 and 39 years old in good health.

Concerning this clone: Given the absence of the conserved phenylalanine or tryptophan at the CDR3 end, a read error is likely. The chain uses TRBV5-1 and TRBJ1-1; the D is unclear. Trimming cost V 3 bases and J 0 bases, with 9 bases left between them. Germline loops: CDR1 SGHRS, CDR2 YFSETQ. CDR3 length: 14 amino acids. In DNA, the CDR3 is TGCGCCAGCAGCTCCGAGAGCTTGAACACTGAAGCTTTCTCT. It specifies CASSSESLNTEAFS.

This clone was observed a single time. The rearrangement links TRBV30 to TRBJ2-1, with 7 bases identical to TRBD2. The length of the CDR3 is 13 residues. J lost 1 base, V lost 4 bases, and 1 base had no gene match. Germline CDR1 GTSNPN, CDR2 SVGIG (reference sequence). CDR3 nucleotide sequence: TGTGCCTGGACTAGCGGATCCTACAATGAGCAGTTCTTC. Translation gives CAWTSGSYNEQFF.